The 20 T cell receptor beta chains below were found in one sample sequenced in a study of blood T cell repertoires in COVID-19. The repertoire was sequenced with immunoSEQ multiplex PCR; TCRdb's copy has only in-frame clones and lacks some. The sample holds about 120,000 clones, about 79% seen once. Sequencing input: peripheral blood. Receptor source: a man between 65 and 85 years old with acute or convalescent COVID-19.

The chain links TRBV4-2 to TRBJ1-1; D remains unclear. Deletions cut 4 bases from V and 3 bases from J, with 9 bases between. The CDR3 covers 13 residues. Germline assignment: CDR1 LGHNA and CDR2 YNFKEQ. Written as DNA, the CDR3 is TGTGCCAGCAGCCCGCAAGAGGACACTGAAGCTTTCTTT. The encoded protein is CASSPQEDTEAFF.

This clone was found a few times. The V and J genes are TRBV14 and TRBJ1-6; D gene unclear. CDR1 SGHDN and CDR2 FVKESK come from the germline V gene. Trimming stripped 5 bases from V and 12 bases from J, with 14 bases between. CDR3 length: 13 amino acids. The CDR3 is CASSVARGQPLHF. The CDR3 coding sequence is TGTGCCAGCAGCGTCGCTCGGGGTCAACCCCTCCACTTT.

This chain links TRBV10-3 with TRBJ1-2; TRBD1 matches 8 bases. CDR1 is ENHRY and CDR2 is SYGVKD in the germline V gene. The CDR3 consists of 15 residues. V trimming: 5 bases; J trimming: 2 bases; junction bases outside the gene matches: 7. The CDR3: CAISRDRGSNYGYTF. CDR3 DNA sequence: TGTGCCATCAGTAGAGACAGGGGCTCAAACTATGGCTACACCTTC.

The chain has TRBV7-2 and TRBJ1-6, with D perhaps matching TRBD1 (6 bases). Trimming took 5 bases from V and 11 from J, leaving 19 bases between them. Looked up from germline, CDR1 is SGHTA and CDR2 is FQGNSA. CDR3 length: 15 amino acids. CDR3 sequence (DNA): TGTGCCAGCAGCCCGGTGAGGGGGTCAGGGCCACCCCTCCACTTT. It translates to CASSPVRGSGPPLHF.

The genes are TRBV11-3 and TRBJ1-1; 7 positions match TRBD1. V was clipped by 5 bases and J by 4 bases; unmatched bases: 10. Germline V gene lookup returns CDR1 SGHNT and CDR2 YENEEA. The CDR3 contains 15 residues. CDR3 loop: CASSPRQGQGTEAFF. CDR3 DNA sequence: TGTGCCAGCAGCCCCCGACAGGGCCAGGGCACTGAAGCTTTCTTT.

The chain employs TRBV4-2 and TRBJ2-7; 7 bases line up with TRBD2. The CDR3 has 15 amino acids. The germline gives CDR1 LGHNA, CDR2 YNFKEQ. V was pared by 1 base and J by 7 bases, with 10 bases of the junction left unmatched. For the CDR3, the DNA is TGTGCCAGCAGCCAAGTTTCGGGGGGAGCTGGGGAGCAGTACTTC. Its translation: CASSQVSGGAGEQYF.

V usage is TRBV24-1 and J usage is TRBJ1-5, with 8 bases fitting TRBD1. Germline V gives CDR1 KGHDR, CDR2 SFDVKD. The junction had 5 bases not matched to a gene; V was cut back by 3 bases and J by 5 bases. The CDR3 totals 15 residues. CDR3 coding DNA: TGTGCCACCAGTGATCCGACAGGGGCGGATCAGCCCCAGCATTTT. Residues: CATSDPTGADQPQHF.

V and J are TRBV7-9 and TRBJ1-2; D call uncertain. CDR3 length equals 13 residues. With 3 bases removed from V and 4 bases from J, the gap between germline ends came to 9 bases. Germline V lookup: CDR1 SEHNR, CDR2 FQNEAQ (reference sequence). The CDR3 reads CASSFQEAYGYTF. CDR3 nucleotides: TGTGCCAGCAGCTTTCAGGAAGCCTATGGCTACACCTTC.

The chain couples TRBV24-1 to TRBJ1-1; D is unresolved. From germline, CDR1 is KGHDR and CDR2 SFDVKD. The CDR3 is made up of 13 amino acids. Between the trimmed V and J ends, which lost 6 bases and 5 bases, there was a span of 12 bases. The CDR3 spells CATSTERGTEAFF. In DNA form, the CDR3 reads TGTGCCACCAGTACGGAAAGAGGGACTGAAGCTTTCTTT.

V is TRBV19 and J is TRBJ1-1; D gene uncertain. Trimming stripped 7 bases from V and 0 bases from J, with 9 bases between. CDR3 length: 13 amino acids. The germline gives CDR1 LNHDA, CDR2 SQIVND (reference sequence). The CDR3, as DNA: TGTGCCAGTACTGTTACATTGAACACTGAAGCTTTCTTT. This gives the protein CASTVTLNTEAFF.

The chain joins TRBV18 to TRBJ2-7; 10 bases are a match to TRBD1. The CDR3 covers 15 residues. Germline trimming cut 4 bases from V and 4 bases from J; bases unmatched to any gene: 7. Germline-derived CDR1 and CDR2 are KGHSH and LQKENI. The CDR3 is CASSLLGQGIYEQYF. DNA for the CDR3: TGTGCCAGCTCACTTCTGGGACAGGGGATATACGAGCAGTACTTC.

The V and J genes are TRBV10-3 and TRBJ2-2; 9 bases match TRBD1. Germline CDR1 ENHRY, CDR2 SYGVKD. V lost 6 bases and J lost 5; bases outside the gene matches: 7. The CDR3 consists of 15 residues. The CDR3 DNA reads TGTGCCATCAGGATAACAGGGGGCGCGACCGGGGAGCTGTTTTTT. Translation gives CAIRITGGATGELFF.

The chain combines TRBV5-6 with TRBJ2-3; unclear D gene. Trimming pared 1 base from V and 2 bases from J, leaving 11 bases between. From germline, CDR1 is SGHDT and CDR2 YYEEEE. The CDR3 has 15 amino acids. The CDR3 here is CASSLFLSVTDTQYF. The CDR3 nucleotides are TGTGCCAGCAGCTTGTTCTTGTCAGTCACAGATACGCAGTATTTT.

This clone has a handful of counts. This rearrangement joins TRBV27 to TRBJ1-6, with a possible D match to TRBD1 (6 bases). V gave up 0 bases and J gave up 7 bases, with 10 bases separating them. CDR1 is MNHEY, CDR2 SMNVEV, per germline (reference sequence). The CDR3 is 15 amino acids. The CDR3 sequence is CASSLSDSLNSPLHF. DNA for the CDR3: TGTGCCAGCAGTTTATCGGACAGTTTAAATTCACCCCTCCACTTT.

The chain has TRBV4-3 and TRBJ1-2, with 8 bases matching TRBD1. Trimming cost V 1 base and J 4 bases; bases outside gene matches: 2. CDR3 length: 14 amino acids. Germline V CDR1 and CDR2: LGHNA, YSLEER. CDR3 nucleotide sequence: TGCGCCAGCAGCCAAGGGGACAGGAGCTATGGCTACACCTTC. Translating gives CASSQGDRSYGYTF.

This sequence joins TRBV7-2 and TRBJ1-2, with D perhaps TRBD1 (5 bases). CDR1 and CDR2 from the germline V gene are SGHTA and FQGNSA. V was pared by 1 base and J by 7 bases, with 16 bases between. This CDR3 has 15 amino acids. The CDR3 DNA reads TGTGCCAGCAGCTTAGGAGGGCCCCTCGGGGGTGGCTACACCTTC. It yields the protein CASSLGGPLGGGYTF.

This clone has only a few counts. The rearrangement joins TRBV11-3 to TRBJ1-1; 7 bases fit TRBD1. V shed 3 bases and J 1 base; nucleotides not matched to a gene: 2. CDR3 length equals 14 residues. Germline assignment: CDR1 SGHNT and CDR2 YENEEA. The CDR3 spells CASSLGQSNTEAFF. The CDR3 bases are TGTGCCAGCAGCTTGGGACAGTCGAACACTGAAGCTTTCTTT.

V gene TRBV6-4 combines with J gene TRBJ2-2, with D uncertain. The CDR3 sequence is 14 residues long. The V gene's germline CDR1 is MRHNA and CDR2 SNTAGT. The V end was cut by 5 bases, the J end by 2 bases, with 9 bases between. The CDR3 nucleotides read TGTGCCAGCAGTCTTAGCCCCAACACCGGGGAGCTGTTTTTT. Its translation is CASSLSPNTGELFF.

V usage is TRBV12-1 and J usage is TRBJ1-1; the table gives TRBD1 as D, unverified against the DNA. TRBV12-1 is a pseudogene locus. CDR3 length equals 17 residues. The CDR3 loop is CASSFASRDTPGTEAFF. Written as DNA, the CDR3 is TGTGCCAGCAGCTTTGCATCTCGGGACACGCCCGGAACTGAAGCTTTCTTT.

V is TRBV6-2 or TRBV6-3 and J is TRBJ1-1, with 7 bases fitting TRBD1. Looked up from germline, CDR1 is MNHEY and CDR2 is SVGEGT. The CDR3 sequence is 14 residues long. J gave up 1 base and V 5 bases, and 4 bases lay outside the gene matches. The CDR3 region is CASSDGTANTEAFF. The CDR3 DNA reads as TGTGCCAGCAGTGACGGGACAGCGAACACTGAAGCTTTCTTT.